This T cell receptor (beta chain) was sequenced for a study of T cell responses to AZD1222 COVID-19 vaccine. The assay was immunoSEQ multiplex PCR, and TCRdb's table has in-frame clones only and misses some. Of more than 140,000 clones in the sample, around 90% were seen once. Germline V gene sequence: CDR1 LGHNA, CDR2 YSLEER. This CDR3 contains 15 residues. Study-wide results and limits: Following two doses of AZD1222, Spike-specific TCR breadth and depth rose. The donors showed a predominance of white British ancestry and of females, with possible underestimation of clonal diversity.

On this clone: Its target is unknown. Germline is not matched at one junction end, which may reflect a read error.

The chain is built from TRBV4-3 and TRBJ1-1; D remains unclear. This sample comprised peripheral blood, obtained on day 0 of AZD1222 vaccination. The source is an adult in good health. The CDR3 loop reads CTSSQESGLNTEAFF. CDR3 nucleotide sequence: TGCACCAGCAGCCAAGAGAGCGGACTGAACACTGAAGCTTTCTTT.